This paragraph covers one T cell receptor (beta chain) sequence. Its antigen remains unknown. The sample originates from a study of cytomegalovirus exposure and HLA in healthy donors. Study-level points and caveats: Sequencing probably produced one cluster of sequence variants that were highly shared.

The CDR3 is 14 amino acids. V shed 10 bases, J shed 4 bases, and the junction held 10 bases outside the gene matches. Germline CDR1 MRHNA, CDR2 SNTAGT. The primer mix had 60 Vbeta and 13 Jbeta primers. Produced via immunoSEQ multiplex PCR; TCRdb's table is partial and in-frame only. In the table there are 90,000 to 150,000 clones, about 76% of which are singletons. The donors gave bone marrow, and they were healthy. The sequenced material came from PBMCs. The receptor comes from a woman in her thirties or forties in good health and CMV-seropositive. This chain uses TRBV6-4 with TRBJ1-2; the match to TRBD1 covers 9 bases. Here the CDR3 reads CATSRDRASYGYTF. In nucleotides, the CDR3 is TGTGCCACCTCCCGGGACAGGGCTAGCTATGGCTACACCTTC.